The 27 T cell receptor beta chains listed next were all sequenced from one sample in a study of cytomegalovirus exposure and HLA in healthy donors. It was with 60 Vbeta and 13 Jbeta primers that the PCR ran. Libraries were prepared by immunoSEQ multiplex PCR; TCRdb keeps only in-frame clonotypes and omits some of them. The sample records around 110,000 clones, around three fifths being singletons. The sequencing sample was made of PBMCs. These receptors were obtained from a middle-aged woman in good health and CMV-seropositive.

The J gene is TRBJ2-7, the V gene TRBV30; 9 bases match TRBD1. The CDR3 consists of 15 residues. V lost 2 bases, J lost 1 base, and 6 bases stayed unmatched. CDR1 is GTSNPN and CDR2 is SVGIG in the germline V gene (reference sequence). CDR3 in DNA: TGTGCCTGGAGTATGGGACAGGGCAGTTCCTACGAGCAGTACTTC. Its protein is CAWSMGQGSSYEQYF.

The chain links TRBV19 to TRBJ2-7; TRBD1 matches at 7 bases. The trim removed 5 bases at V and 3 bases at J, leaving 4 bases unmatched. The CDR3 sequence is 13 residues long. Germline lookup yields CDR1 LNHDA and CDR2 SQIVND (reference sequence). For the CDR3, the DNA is TGTGCCAGTAGTCCAAGACAGGGCTACGAGCAGTACTTC. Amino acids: CASSPRQGYEQYF.

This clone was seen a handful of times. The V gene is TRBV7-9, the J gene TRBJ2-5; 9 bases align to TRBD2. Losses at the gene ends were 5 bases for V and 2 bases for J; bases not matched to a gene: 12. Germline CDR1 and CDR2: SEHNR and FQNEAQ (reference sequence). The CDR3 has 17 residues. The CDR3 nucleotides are TGTGCCAGCAGCCGCATCCTAGCGGGAATGAGGCAAGAGACCCAGTACTTC. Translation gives CASSRILAGMRQETQYF.

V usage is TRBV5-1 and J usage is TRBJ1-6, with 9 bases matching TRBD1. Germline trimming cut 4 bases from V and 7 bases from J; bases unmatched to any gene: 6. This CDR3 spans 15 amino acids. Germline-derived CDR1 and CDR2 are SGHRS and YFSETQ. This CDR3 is CASSLLGQGNSPLHF. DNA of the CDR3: TGCGCCAGCAGCCTACTCGGACAGGGGAATTCACCCCTCCACTTT.

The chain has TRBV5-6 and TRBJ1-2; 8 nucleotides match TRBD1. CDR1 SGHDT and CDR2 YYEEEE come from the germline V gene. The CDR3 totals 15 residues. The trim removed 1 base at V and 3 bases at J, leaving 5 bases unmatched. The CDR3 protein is CASSLTGQGHYGYTF. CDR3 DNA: TGTGCCAGCAGCTTGACTGGACAGGGTCACTATGGCTACACCTTC.

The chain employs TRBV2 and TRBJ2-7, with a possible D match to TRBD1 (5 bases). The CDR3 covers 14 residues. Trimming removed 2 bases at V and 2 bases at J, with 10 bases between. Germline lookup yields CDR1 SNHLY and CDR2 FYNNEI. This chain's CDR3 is CASSEQGSTYEQYF. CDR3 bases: TGTGCCAGCAGTGAACAGGGTTCGACCTACGAGCAGTACTTC.

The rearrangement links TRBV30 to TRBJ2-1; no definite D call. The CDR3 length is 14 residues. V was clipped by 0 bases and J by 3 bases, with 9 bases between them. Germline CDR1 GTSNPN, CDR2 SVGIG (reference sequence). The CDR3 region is CAWSVSQIYNEQFF. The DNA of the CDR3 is TGTGCCTGGAGTGTAAGTCAGATCTACAATGAGCAGTTCTTC.

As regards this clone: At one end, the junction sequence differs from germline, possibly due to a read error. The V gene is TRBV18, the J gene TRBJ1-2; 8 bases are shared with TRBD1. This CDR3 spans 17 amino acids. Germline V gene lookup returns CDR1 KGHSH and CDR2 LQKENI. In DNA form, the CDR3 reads TGTGCCAGCTCACTGACAGGGGACGAACCCACTAACTATGGCTACCCCTTC. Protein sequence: CASSLTGDEPTNYGYPF.

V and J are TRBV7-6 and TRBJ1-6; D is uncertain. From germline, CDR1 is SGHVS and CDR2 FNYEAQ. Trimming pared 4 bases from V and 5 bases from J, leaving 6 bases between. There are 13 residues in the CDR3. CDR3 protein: CASSSRDNSPLHF. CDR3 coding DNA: TGTGCCAGCAGCTCCCGAGATAATTCACCCCTCCACTTT.

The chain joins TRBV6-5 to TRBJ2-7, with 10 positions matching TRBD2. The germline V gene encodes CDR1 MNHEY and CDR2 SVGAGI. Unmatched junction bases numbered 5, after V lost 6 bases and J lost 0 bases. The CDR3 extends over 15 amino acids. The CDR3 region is CASRSGRASSYEQYF. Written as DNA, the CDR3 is TGTGCCAGCAGAAGCGGGAGGGCGAGCTCCTACGAGCAGTACTTC.

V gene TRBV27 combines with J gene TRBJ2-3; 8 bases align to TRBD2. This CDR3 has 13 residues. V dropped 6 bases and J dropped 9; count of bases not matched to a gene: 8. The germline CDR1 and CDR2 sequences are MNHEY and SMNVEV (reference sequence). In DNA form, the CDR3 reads TGTGCCAGCAGCCAGGCGGGGGGCGGGACGCAGTATTTT. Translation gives CASSQAGGGTQYF.

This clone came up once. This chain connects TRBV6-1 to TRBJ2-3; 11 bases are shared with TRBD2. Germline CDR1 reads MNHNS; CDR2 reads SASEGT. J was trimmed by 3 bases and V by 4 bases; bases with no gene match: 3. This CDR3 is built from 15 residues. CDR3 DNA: TGTGCCAGCAGTGCACTAGCGGGAGAGACAGATACGCAGTATTTT. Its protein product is CASSALAGETDTQYF.

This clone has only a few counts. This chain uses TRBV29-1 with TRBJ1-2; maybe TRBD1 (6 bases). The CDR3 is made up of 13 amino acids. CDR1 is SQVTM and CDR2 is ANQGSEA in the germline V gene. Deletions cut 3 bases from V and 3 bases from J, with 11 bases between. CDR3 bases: TGCAGCGTTGATGTTGGGGGCGACTATGGCTACACCTTC. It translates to CSVDVGGDYGYTF.

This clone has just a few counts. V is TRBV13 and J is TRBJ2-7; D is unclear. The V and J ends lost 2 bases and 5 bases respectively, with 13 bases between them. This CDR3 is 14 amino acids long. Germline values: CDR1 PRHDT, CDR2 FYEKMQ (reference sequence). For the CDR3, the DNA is TGTGCCAGCAGCTTACGTGGGCTCTCGAACGAGCAGTACTTC. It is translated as CASSLRGLSNEQYF.

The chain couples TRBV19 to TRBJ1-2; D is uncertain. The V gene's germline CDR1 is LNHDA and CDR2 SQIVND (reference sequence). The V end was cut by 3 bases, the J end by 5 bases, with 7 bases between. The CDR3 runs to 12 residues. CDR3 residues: CASSIQFYGYTF. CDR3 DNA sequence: TGTGCCAGTAGTATTCAGTTTTATGGCTACACCTTC.

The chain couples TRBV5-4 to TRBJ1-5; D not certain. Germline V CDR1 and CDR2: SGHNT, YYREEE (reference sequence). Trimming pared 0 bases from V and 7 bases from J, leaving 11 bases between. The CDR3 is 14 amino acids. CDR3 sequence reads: CASSLARSLQPQHF. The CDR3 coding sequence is TGTGCCAGCAGCTTGGCCCGCTCACTCCAGCCCCAGCATTTT.

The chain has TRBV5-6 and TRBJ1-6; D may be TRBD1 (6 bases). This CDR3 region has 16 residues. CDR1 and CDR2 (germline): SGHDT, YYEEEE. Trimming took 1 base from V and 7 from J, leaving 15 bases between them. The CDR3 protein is CASSLRGAAENSPLHF. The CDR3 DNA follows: TGTGCCAGCAGCTTGCGGGGGGCAGCCGAGAATTCACCCCTCCACTTT.

The CDR3 nucleotides read TGTGCCAGCAGCGTACTATCTAGCGTGGGGGAGACCCAGTACTTC. It encodes CASSVLSSVGETQYF. The gene calls are TRBV9 and TRBJ2-5, with TRBD2 as a possible D gene (6 bases). Per the germline V gene, CDR1 is SGDLS and CDR2 is YYNGEE. V gave up 1 base and J gave up 5 bases, with 15 bases separating them. This CDR3 contains 15 residues.

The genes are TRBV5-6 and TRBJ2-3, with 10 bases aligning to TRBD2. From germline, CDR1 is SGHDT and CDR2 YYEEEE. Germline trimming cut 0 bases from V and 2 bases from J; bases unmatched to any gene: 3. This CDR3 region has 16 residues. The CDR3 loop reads CASSLGLAGATDTQYF. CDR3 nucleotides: TGTGCCAGCAGCTTGGGGCTAGCGGGGGCCACAGATACGCAGTATTTT.

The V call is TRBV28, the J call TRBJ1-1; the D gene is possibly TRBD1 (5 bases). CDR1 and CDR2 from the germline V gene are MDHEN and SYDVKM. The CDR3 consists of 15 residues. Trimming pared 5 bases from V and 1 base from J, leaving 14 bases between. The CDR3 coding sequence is TGTGCCAGCAGTCCCCTTACCGGGGGGAACACTGAAGCTTTCTTT. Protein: CASSPLTGGNTEAFF.

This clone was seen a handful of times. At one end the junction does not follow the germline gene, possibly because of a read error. The CDR3 nucleotides are TGTGCCAGCAGCCTAGCGGGAGGGTACCACGAGCAGTACTTC. Translated: CASSLAGGYHEQYF. The gene calls are TRBV7-9 and TRBJ2-7, with 12 bases identical to TRBD2. The germline gives CDR1 SEHNR, CDR2 FQNEAQ (reference sequence). This CDR3 spans 14 amino acids.

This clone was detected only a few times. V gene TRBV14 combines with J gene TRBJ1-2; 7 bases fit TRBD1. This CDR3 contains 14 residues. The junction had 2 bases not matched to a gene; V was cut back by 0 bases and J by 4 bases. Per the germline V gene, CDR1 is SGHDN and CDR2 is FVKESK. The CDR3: CASSQDTGAYGYTF. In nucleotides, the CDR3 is TGTGCCAGCAGCCAAGATACAGGGGCCTATGGCTACACCTTC.

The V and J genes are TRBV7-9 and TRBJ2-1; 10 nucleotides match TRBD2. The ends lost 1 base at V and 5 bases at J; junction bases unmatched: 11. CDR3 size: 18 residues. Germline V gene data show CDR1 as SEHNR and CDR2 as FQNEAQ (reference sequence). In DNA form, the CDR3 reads TGTGCCAGCAGCTTAGGGTTCCTAGCGGGAGTATCCCACAATGAGCAGTTCTTC. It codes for CASSLGFLAGVSHNEQFF.

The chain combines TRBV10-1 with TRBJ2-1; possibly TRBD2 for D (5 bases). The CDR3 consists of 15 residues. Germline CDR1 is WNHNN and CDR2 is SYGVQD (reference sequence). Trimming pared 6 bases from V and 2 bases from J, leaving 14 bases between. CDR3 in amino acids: CASSGGRAAYNEQFF. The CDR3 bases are TGCGCCAGCAGCGGAGGTAGGGCCGCCTACAATGAGCAGTTCTTC.

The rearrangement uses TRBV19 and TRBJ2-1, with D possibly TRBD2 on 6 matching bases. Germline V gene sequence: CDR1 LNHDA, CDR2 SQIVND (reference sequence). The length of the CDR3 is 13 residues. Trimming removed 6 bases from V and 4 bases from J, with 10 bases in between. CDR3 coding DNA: TGTGCCAGTAGCGTGGGACTTTACAATGAGCAGTTCTTC. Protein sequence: CASSVGLYNEQFF.

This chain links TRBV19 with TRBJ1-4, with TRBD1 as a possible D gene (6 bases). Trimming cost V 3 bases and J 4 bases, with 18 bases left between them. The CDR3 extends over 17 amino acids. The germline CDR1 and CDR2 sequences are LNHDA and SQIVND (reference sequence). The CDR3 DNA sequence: TGTGCCAGTAGTATTTACAGGGTCCGGGGCTTTAATGAAAAACTGTTTTTT. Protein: CASSIYRVRGFNEKLFF.

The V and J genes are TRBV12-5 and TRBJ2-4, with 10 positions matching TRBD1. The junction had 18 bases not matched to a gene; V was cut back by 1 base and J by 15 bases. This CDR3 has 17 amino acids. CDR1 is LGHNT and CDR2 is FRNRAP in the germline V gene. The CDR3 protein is CASGLGGTGADKNLLYF. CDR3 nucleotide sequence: TGTGCTAGTGGTTTGGGCGGGACAGGGGCGGACAAAAACCTTCTGTACTTC.